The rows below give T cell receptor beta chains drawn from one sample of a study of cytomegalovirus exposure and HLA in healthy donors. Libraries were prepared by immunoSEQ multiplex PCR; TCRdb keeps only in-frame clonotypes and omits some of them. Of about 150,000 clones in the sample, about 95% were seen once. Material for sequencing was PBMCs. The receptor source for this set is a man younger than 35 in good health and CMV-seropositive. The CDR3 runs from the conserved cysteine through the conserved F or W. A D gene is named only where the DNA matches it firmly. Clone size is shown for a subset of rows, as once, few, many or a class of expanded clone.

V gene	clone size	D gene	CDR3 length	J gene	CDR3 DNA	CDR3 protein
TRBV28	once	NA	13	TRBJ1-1	TGTGCCAGCAGTTTCCGGGGAGGGTCCGAAGCTTTCTTT	CASSFRGGSEAFF
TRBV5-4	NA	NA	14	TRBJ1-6	TGTGCCAGCAGCTTGTCCAGGGGTAATTCACCCCTCCACTTT	CASSLSRGNSPLHF
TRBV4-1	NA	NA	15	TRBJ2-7	TGCGCCAGCAGCCAAGCTGGAACCGGGGGTTACGAGCAGTACTTC	CASSQAGTGGYEQYF
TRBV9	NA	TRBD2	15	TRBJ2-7	TGTGCCAGCAGCGTAGGCGGGACTAGCGGGTACGAGCAGTACTTC	CASSVGGTSGYEQYF
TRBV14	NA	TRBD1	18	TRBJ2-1	TGTGCCAGCAGCCGTGGACAGGGGGCGACCCCCGGTCTCAATGAGCAGTTCTTC	CASSRGQGATPGLNEQFF
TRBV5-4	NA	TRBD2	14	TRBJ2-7	TGTGCCAGCAGCTTGGGACTAGCGGAATACGAGCAGTACTTC	CASSLGLAEYEQYF
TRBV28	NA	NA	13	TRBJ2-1	TGTGCCAGCAGTTTCGAGGCGGGCAATGAGCAGTTCTTC	CASSFEAGNEQFF
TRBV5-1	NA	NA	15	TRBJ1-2	TGCGCCAGCAGCTTGGACCTCGGAGCCCCGTATGGCTACACCTTC	CASSLDLGAPYGYTF
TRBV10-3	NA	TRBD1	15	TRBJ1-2	TGTGCCGTCGGCCCGGGACAGGGGTACAACTATGGCTACACCTTC	CAVGPGQGYNYGYTF
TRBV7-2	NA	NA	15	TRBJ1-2	TGTGCCAGCAGCTTAGAATACAGGACTAACTATGGCTACACCTTC	CASSLEYRTNYGYTF
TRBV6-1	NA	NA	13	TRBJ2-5	TGTGCCAGCAGTGAGGAGGAAAGAGAGACCCAGTACTTC	CASSEEERETQYF
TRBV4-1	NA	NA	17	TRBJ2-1	TGCGCCAGCAGCCAACCCGGGACTTTAAGCTCCTACAATGAGCAGTTCTTC	CASSQPGTLSSYNEQFF
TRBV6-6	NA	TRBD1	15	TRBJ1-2	TGTGCCAGCAGTGGAACCGGGACAGCGGGTATCGGCTACACCTTC	CASSGTGTAGIGYTF
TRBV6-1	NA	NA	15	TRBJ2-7	TGTGCCAGCAGTGCCCTAGTACTGGGGTTCGGGGAGCGGTACTTC	CASSALVLGFGERYF
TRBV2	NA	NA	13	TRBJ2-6	TGTGCCAGTCTTTTAGCTGGGGCCAACGTCCTGACTTTC	CASLLAGANVLTF
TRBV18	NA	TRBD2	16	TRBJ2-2	TGTGCCAGCTCACCACCACTAGCGCTGAACACCGGGGAGCTGTTTTTT	CASSPPLALNTGELFF
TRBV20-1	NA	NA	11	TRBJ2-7	TGCAGTGCCCCCGGGGGCTACGAGCAGTACTTC	CSAPGGYEQYF
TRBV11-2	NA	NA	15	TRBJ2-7	TGTGCCAGCAGCTTTTCCGCTAGCGAGCTCTACGAGCAGTACTTC	CASSFSASELYEQYF
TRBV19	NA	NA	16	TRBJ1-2	TGTGCCAGTACACGCTTGAGAGAGAACAGACCCTATGGCTACACCTTC	CASTRLRENRPYGYTF
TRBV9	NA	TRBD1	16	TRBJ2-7	TGTGCCAGCAGCGTCCGAGCCGAGGGGGCGTACTACGAGCAGTACTTC	CASSVRAEGAYYEQYF
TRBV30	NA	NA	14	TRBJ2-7	TGTGCCTGGAGTGCAGGATGGGTGGACTACGAGCAGTACTTC	CAWSAGWVDYEQYF
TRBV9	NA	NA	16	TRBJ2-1	TGTGCCAGCAGCGGTGGGGCAGGAGTTAGGTACAATGAGCAGTTCTTC	CASSGGAGVRYNEQFF
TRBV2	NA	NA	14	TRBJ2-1	TGTGCCAGCAACAACGGACTCTCCTACAATGAGCAGTTCTTC	CASNNGLSYNEQFF
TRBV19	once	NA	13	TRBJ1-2	TGTGCCAGTAGTCCGCAACTCAACTATGGCTACACCTTC	CASSPQLNYGYTF
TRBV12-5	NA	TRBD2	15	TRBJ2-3	TGTGCTAGTGGTTTGGTCGGGACTAGTACAGATACGCAGTATTTT	CASGLVGTSTDTQYF
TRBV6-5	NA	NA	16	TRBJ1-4	TGTGCCAGCAGTTACTCACCGGGGGGGGTCAATGAAAAACTGTTTTTT	CASSYSPGGVNEKLFF
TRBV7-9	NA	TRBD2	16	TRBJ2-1	TGTGCCAGCAGCCCGCGACTAGCCGCCCCGGGGGATGAGCAGTTCTTC	CASSPRLAAPGDEQFF
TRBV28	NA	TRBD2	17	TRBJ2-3	TGTGCCAGCAGCTGGACTAGCGGGAGCGCAAGCACAGATACGCAGTATTTT	CASSWTSGSASTDTQYF
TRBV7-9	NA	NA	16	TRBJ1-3	TGTGCCAGCAGCTTAAAGGGGCTAAAGAAGAGGAACACCATATATTTT	CASSLKGLKKRNTIYF
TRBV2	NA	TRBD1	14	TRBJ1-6	TGTGCCAGCAGGGCCGACAGGGTTTATTCACCCCTCCACTTT	CASRADRVYSPLHF
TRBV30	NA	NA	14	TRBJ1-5	TGTGCCTGGAGTAAGGTGGCGGGCGATCAGCCCCAGCATTTT	CAWSKVAGDQPQHF
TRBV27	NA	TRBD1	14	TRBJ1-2	TGTGCCAGCAGTTTTACAGGGGCAGGAAATGGCTACACCTTC	CASSFTGAGNGYTF
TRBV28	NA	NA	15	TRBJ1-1	TGTGCCAGCAGTTTTATAGTCGCAGGCCCCATTCTAGCTTTCTTT	CASSFIVAGPILAFF
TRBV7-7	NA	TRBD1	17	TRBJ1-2	TGTGCTAGCAGCTTACAACGGGACAGAACTACTAACTATGGCTACACCTTC	CASSLQRDRTTNYGYTF